What follows is one T cell receptor (beta chain) and its context. The CDR3 has 14 residues. The germline CDR1 and CDR2 sequences are LNHDA and SQIVND (reference sequence). The germline V and J ends were trimmed by 6 bases and 1 base, with 11 bases remaining between them. The entry originates in a study of CD8 T cells in Susac syndrome. The overall study: Eight or nine of the sequenced Susac syndrome patients were in remission, and five or six had active disease. When blood was drawn, patients with Susac syndrome were on intravenous immunoglobulin alone, on corticosteroids, or therapy-naive.

Negative isolation was used for CD8+ and CD4+ T cells and FACS enrichment for TEMRA cells. The RNA, roughly 0.5 to 1 ug, was put through reverse transcription using random hexamers. Across 54 Vbeta and 13 Jbeta, immunoSEQ multiplex PCR amplified TCR beta CDR3. TCRdb reprocessed the immunoSEQ multiplex PCR reads with MiXCR, giving one entry per CDR3 protein. The sample includes about 150,000 distinct CDR3 sequences, 85% to 95% seen only once; the top ten take 0.16%. This chain uses TRBV19 with TRBJ2-3; the D gene is possibly TRBD1 (5 bases). The TCR comes from a human donor with Susac syndrome. The source material was CD4+ T cells from PBMCs. This chain's CDR3 is CASRGQIGTDTQYF. Written as DNA, the CDR3 is TGTGCCAGTAGAGGACAAATCGGCACAGATACGCAGTATTTT.